Listed below are T cell receptor beta chains from one sample, sequenced in a study of cytomegalovirus exposure and HLA in healthy donors. The repertoire was sequenced with immunoSEQ multiplex PCR; TCRdb's copy has only in-frame clones and lacks some. Altogether some 190,000 clones are present, 80% being singletons, with the ten largest covering approximately 2%. The source material was PBMCs. The receptor source for this set is a woman between 25 and 40 years old in good health and CMV-seronegative. The CDR3 runs from the conserved cysteine through the conserved F or W. A D gene is named only where the DNA matches it firmly. A clone size is listed for some rows: how often the clone was seen (once, few, many), or a class if it is expanded.

j_call d_call v_call clone_size cdr3_aa cdr3_nt
TRBJ1-3 - TRBV4-3 few CASSQSHPSSGNTIYF TGCGCCAGCAGCCAATCACACCCCAGCTCTGGAAACACCATATATTTT
TRBJ1-4 TRBD1 TRBV30 - CAWTPGGSAGGEKLFF TGTGCCTGGACCCCCGGCGGTTCGGCAGGGGGTGAAAAACTGTTTTTT
TRBJ1-2 - TRBV5-1 few CASSDVGDYGYTF TGCGCCAGCAGCGACGTCGGGGACTATGGCTACACCTTC
TRBJ1-2 - TRBV7-9 - CSSSLAPSGYTF TGTTCCAGCAGCTTAGCCCCCTCTGGCTACACCTTC
TRBJ1-3 - TRBV15 few CATSRVQGIGNTIYF TGTGCCACCAGCAGAGTCCAGGGAATCGGAAACACCATATATTTT
TRBJ2-7 TRBD2 TRBV30 once CAWSAPPTSGPYEQYF TGTGCCTGGAGTGCCCCGCCGACTAGCGGTCCCTACGAGCAGTACTTC
TRBJ1-1 - TRBV18 few CASSPQVNTEAFF TGTGCCAGCTCACCTCAGGTGAACACTGAAGCTTTCTTT
TRBJ2-7 - TRBV19 - CASSPRGNPYEQYF TGTGCCAGTAGCCCCAGAGGTAACCCCTACGAGCAGTACTTC
TRBJ2-3 TRBD1 TRBV19 - CASSGGQGTTDTQYF TGTGCCAGTAGTGGGGGACAGGGTACCACAGATACGCAGTATTTT
TRBJ1-5 TRBD1 TRBV30 few CAWSVGQGNQPQHF TGTGCCTGGAGTGTTGGACAGGGCAATCAGCCCCAGCATTTT
TRBJ2-7 TRBD2 TRBV19 - CASSRASGGTLSYEQYF TGTGCCAGTAGTAGGGCTAGCGGGGGGACCCTCTCCTACGAGCAGTACTTC
TRBJ1-6 - TRBV5-1 - CASSLGQGGTLHF TGCGCCAGCAGCCTGGGGCAGGGAGGGACCCTCCACTTT
TRBJ1-2 - TRBV19 - CASSGQFYGYTF TGTGCCAGTAGCGGACAGTTCTATGGCTACACCTTC
TRBJ1-2 - TRBV5-6 - CASSSTTGNYGYTF TGTGCCAGCAGCTCCACCACAGGGAACTATGGCTACACCTTC
TRBJ1-5 TRBD1 TRBV9 - CASSVTGQGNQPQHF TGTGCCAGCAGCGTTACGGGACAGGGAAATCAGCCCCAGCATTTT
TRBJ1-2 - TRBV5-8 - CASSLDWPGDGYTF TGTGCCAGCAGCTTGGATTGGCCAGGGGACGGCTACACCTTC
TRBJ2-5 TRBD1 TRBV29-1 - CSGKGQAAETQYF TGCAGCGGGAAGGGACAGGCGGCTGAGACCCAGTACTTC
TRBJ1-5 - TRBV7-2 once CASSPTGNSIPQPQHF TGTGCCAGCAGTCCTACAGGTAATAGCATTCCTCAGCCCCAGCATTTT
TRBJ1-1 - TRBV7-9 - CETLQGTEAFF TGTGAAACCCTTCAGGGCACTGAAGCTTTCTTT
TRBJ1-1 - TRBV25-1 - CASSDRALMNTEAFF TGTGCCAGCAGTGACAGGGCCCTGATGAACACTGAAGCTTTCTTT
TRBJ1-3 TRBD1 TRBV7-7 - CASSPDRSSGNTIYF TGTGCTAGCAGCCCGGACAGGAGCTCTGGAAACACCATATATTTT
TRBJ2-7 TRBD2 TRBV9 - CASSAGLAPYEQYF TGTGCCAGCAGCGCGGGACTAGCCCCCTACGAGCAGTACTTC